This is a list of T cell receptor beta chains from one sample in a study of shared clonotypes between healthy human individuals. Libraries were prepared by immunoSEQ multiplex PCR; TCRdb keeps only in-frame clonotypes and omits some of them. This sample has around 1.5 million clones, with 95% to 99% found just once. The sequenced sample consisted of naive CD4+ T cells sorted from blood. These receptors all come from a man between 25 and 39 years old in good health. The CDR3 runs from the conserved cysteine through the conserved F or W. D genes are given only for firm matches. Size tells how often a clone was seen (once, few, many) or the class of an expanded clone, and some rows leave it out.

V,size,D,J,DNA,CDR3
TRBV5-1,once,-,TRBJ2-5,TGCGCCAGCAGCTTGGGTGGGACAAGTAAAGAGACCCAGTACTTC,CASSLGGTSKETQYF
TRBV27,-,-,TRBJ2-7,TGTGCCAGCAGTTTCCAGGGCCAAACCTACGAGCAGTACTTC,CASSFQGQTYEQYF
TRBV5-6,-,-,TRBJ2-7,TGTGCCAGCAGTCTCGCATCCGTGGGAGTCTACGAGCAGTACTTC,CASSLASVGVYEQYF
TRBV28,-,-,TRBJ1-1,TGTGCCAGCAGTTTATTTCCCAGCATGAACACTGAAGCTTTCTTT,CASSLFPSMNTEAFF
TRBV27,-,-,TRBJ2-1,TGTGCCAGCAGTTTACGTCACCGGGGAAATGTATTCAATGAGCAGTTCTTC,CASSLRHRGNVFNEQFF
TRBV5-4,-,-,TRBJ2-1,TGTGCCAGCAGCTCTCCGGGACGGCAGAGCTCCTACAATGAGCAGTTCTTC,CASSSPGRQSSYNEQFF
TRBV5-6,once,TRBD1,TRBJ1-2,TGTGCCAGCAGCCCGCACAGGGGCCTCTACAACTATGGCTACACCTTC,CASSPHRGLYNYGYTF
TRBV30,-,-,TRBJ2-5,TGTGCCTTCTGGGGAGGGGGCAGAGAGACCCAGTACTTC,CAFWGGGRETQYF
TRBV7-9,-,TRBD2,TRBJ2-6,TGTGCCAGCGAAATAGCGGGAGGGTCTGGGGCCAACGTCCTGACTTTC,CASEIAGGSGANVLTF
TRBV5-5,-,-,TRBJ1-5,TGTGCCAGCAGCTTGGACGGGAGGGATCAGCCCCAGCATTTT,CASSLDGRDQPQHF
TRBV10-3,-,-,TRBJ2-1,TGTGCCATCAGTGAGTGGCATCATGAGCAGTTCTTC,CAISEWHHEQFF
TRBV28,-,-,TRBJ2-7,TGTGCCAGCTGCGAAGAGGGCACGGTCTACGAGCAGTACTTC,CASCEEGTVYEQYF
TRBV18,-,TRBD2,TRBJ2-1,TGTGCCAGCTCACCACGGGCGCTAGCGGGACTTTACAATGAGCAGTTCTTC,CASSPRALAGLYNEQFF
TRBV5-1,-,TRBD1,TRBJ1-5,TGCGCCAGCAGCGTAGGGACAGGGCATCAGCCCCAGCATTTT,CASSVGTGHQPQHF
TRBV18,-,-,TRBJ1-5,TGTGCCAGCTCACCACCGGGTATGGGGGGAATTCGACAGCCCCAGCATTTT,CASSPPGMGGIRQPQHF
TRBV30,-,TRBD1,TRBJ2-7,TGTGCCTGGTCCGGACAGGGCGCCGAGCAGTACTTC,CAWSGQGAEQYF
TRBV7-8,-,-,TRBJ1-4,TGTGCCAGCACATCAAGAGGCTCCAGCGAAAAACTGTTTTTT,CASTSRGSSEKLFF